These 23 T cell receptor beta chains came from one sample sequenced in a study of T cells in Graves' hyperthyroidism and ophthalmopathy. Authors of the study amplified TCR beta CDR3 regions from RNA transcripts. First-round RT-PCR of the TCR CDR3 relied on the HTBI primer set. In TCRdb, the multiplex PCR reads were re-called with MiXCR into one record per CDR3 protein. The profile shows 75,000 to 100,000 distinct CDR3 sequences, under 65% of them singletons. Sequenced material: blood. Receptor source: a woman in her forties with Graves' hyperthyroidism.

To note about this clonotype: One end of the junction fails to match germline, which may point to a read error. The chain carries TRBV7-3 and TRBJ1-4; D unclear. The CDR3 sequence is 15 residues long. Germline-derived CDR1 and CDR2 are SGHTA and FQGTGA. The CDR3 DNA is TGCGCCGGCAGCCAAGATGGGTACGAGGATGAAAAACTGTTTTTT. Translated, it gives CAGSQDGYEDEKLFF.

This CDR3 reads CASSSGGGRQETQYF. CDR3 sequence (DNA): TGTGCCAGCAGCTCGGGGGGGGGGCGGCAAGAGACCCAGTACTTC. The gene calls are TRBV11-2 and TRBJ2-5; 8 bases match TRBD2. CDR1 and CDR2 from the germline V gene are SGHAT and FQNNGV. The CDR3 is made up of 15 amino acids. Trimming took 4 bases from V and 2 from J; bases not matched to a gene: 6.

The chain employs TRBV29-1 and TRBJ1-1; D gene uncertain. The CDR3 has 12 amino acids. Germline V gene lookup returns CDR1 SQVTM and CDR2 ANQGSEA. The ends were cut back, 8 bases at V and 4 bases at J, with 14 bases in the middle. The CDR3 DNA is TGCAGCTCCGTAGGTGTAGGCACTGAAGCTTTCTTT. Protein product: CSSVGVGTEAFF.

This clonotype came up many times. The chain employs TRBV6-6 and TRBJ2-5, with 9 bases lining up with TRBD1. CDR1 and CDR2 (germline): MNHNY, SVGAGI (reference sequence). V was pared by 2 bases and J by 5 bases, with 0 bases of the junction left unmatched. The CDR3 loop spans 13 amino acids. The CDR3 sequence is CASSYGQGETQYF. The CDR3 DNA follows: TGTGCCAGCAGTTACGGACAGGGGGAGACCCAGTACTTC.

This clonotype was seen a few times. The J gene is TRBJ1-5, the V gene TRBV5-1, with TRBD1 as a possible D gene (5 bases). Trimming stripped 0 bases from V and 3 bases from J, with 16 bases between. The CDR3 covers 17 residues. Per the germline V gene, CDR1 is SGHRS and CDR2 is YFSETQ. The CDR3 region has the DNA TGCGCCAGCAGCTTGGGACCCTCGGGTGGGGCCAATCAGCCCCAGCATTTT. This gives the protein CASSLGPSGGANQPQHF.

In its sample, this clonotype was seen many times. The rearrangement uses TRBV5-1 and TRBJ2-7; TRBD2 matches at 13 bases. The CDR3 contains 15 residues. V gave up 6 bases and J gave up 3 bases; unmatched junction bases: 6. Germline CDR1 and CDR2: SGHRS and YFSETQ. CDR3 residues: CASTFGTSGNYEQYF. DNA for the CDR3: TGCGCCAGCACCTTCGGGACTAGCGGGAACTACGAGCAGTACTTC.

Of note for this clonotype: This sequence may be a read error, since a much larger clone differs from it by one base. V usage is TRBV20-1 and J usage is TRBJ2-7; possible D gene TRBD2, 6 bases. Germline V CDR1 and CDR2: DFQATT, SNEGSKA (reference sequence). The CDR3 extends over 15 amino acids. CDR3 coding DNA: TGCTGTGCTAGTAGTGTGGCGGGATCCTCCTACGAGCAGTACTTC. Its protein product is CCASSVAGSSYEQYF.

As for this clonotype: A much larger clone lies one base from this, so it may be a read error. CDR3 sequence: CASSWGRAQGYTF. CDR3 nucleotide sequence: TGTGCCAGCAGTTGGGGCAGGGCTCAGGGCTACACCTTC. This sequence joins TRBV12-3 or TRBV12-4 and TRBJ1-2; D might be TRBD1 (5 bases). This CDR3 is 13 amino acids long. Between the trimmed V and J ends, which lost 4 bases and 8 bases, there was a span of 14 bases.

In its sample, this clonotype was seen many times. One end of the junction varies from germline; a read error may be responsible. The chain employs TRBV7-2 and TRBJ1-1, with D unresolved. The V gene's germline CDR1 is SGHTA and CDR2 FQGNSA. The CDR3 covers 14 residues. The CDR3 loop reads CASSPSPGFTEAFF. CDR3 bases: TGCGCCAGCAGCCCGTCCCCGGGGTTCACTGAAGCTTTCTTT.

The chain is built from TRBV7-2 and TRBJ1-5; a weak D match, TRBD1 (5 bases). Germline CDR1 is SGHTA and CDR2 is FQGNSA. Trimming took off 1 base at V and 6 bases at J, with 7 bases between the two ends. CDR3 length: 13 amino acids. CDR3 loop: CASSLVGTQPQHF. CDR3 DNA: TGTGCCAGCAGCTTAGTAGGGACTCAGCCCCAGCATTTT. Variable domain in full (rest from reference TRBV7-2 and TRBJ1-5): GAGVSQSPSNKVTEKGKDVELRCDPISGHTALYWYRQSLGQGLEFLIYFQGNSAPDKSGLPSDRFSAERTGGSVSTLTIQRTQQEDSAVYLCASSLVGTQPQHFGDGTRLSIL.

The chain is built from TRBV15 and TRBJ2-5, with a weak D call TRBD2 (5 bases). Germline V CDR1 and CDR2: LNHNV, YYDKDF (reference sequence). V dropped 2 bases and J dropped 5 bases, with 12 bases sitting between them. This CDR3 is built from 14 residues. CDR3 sequence (DNA): TGTGCCACCAGCAGACCCGGTCGGGATGAGACCCAGTACTTC. This codes for CATSRPGRDETQYF.

This clonotype has a count of ten or more. This chain links TRBV7-2 with TRBJ2-5; D not certain. The V and J ends lost 4 bases and 2 bases respectively, with 2 bases between them. CDR1 and CDR2 (germline): SGHTA, FQGNSA. The CDR3 totals 11 residues. CDR3 coding DNA: TGTGCCAGCAGCTCACAAGAGACCCAGTACTTC. It is translated as CASSSQETQYF.

This clonotype was seen only once. It may be a read error: a sequence one base away is much more abundant. The genes are TRBV30 and TRBJ1-2; 9 bases align to TRBD1. The CDR3 runs to 14 residues. Trimming removed 6 bases from V and 2 bases from J; junction bases left unmatched: 7. Germline-derived CDR1 and CDR2 are GTSNPN and SVGIG (reference sequence). CDR3 DNA: TGTGCCTGTGCGGGGGACAGGGAAAACTATGGCTACACCTTC. Amino acids: CACAGDRENYGYTF.

At least ten counts were recorded for this clonotype. The chain employs TRBV7-2 and TRBJ1-2; D not resolved. The CDR3 loop spans 15 amino acids. With 1 base removed from V and 8 bases from J, the gap between germline ends came to 17 bases. Germline values: CDR1 SGHTA, CDR2 FQGNSA. CDR3 amino acids: CASSLGAIGSMGYTF. CDR3 bases: TGTGCCAGCAGCTTAGGTGCAATAGGGAGTATGGGCTACACCTTC.

This chain joins TRBV2 and TRBJ2-1; D unclear. CDR3 length: 13 residues. Trimming cost V 8 bases and J 5 bases, with 13 bases left between them. Germline CDR1 and CDR2: SNHLY and FYNNEI. CDR3 sequence (DNA): TGTGCCAGCGTAGTTGAATACAACAATGAGCAGTTCTTC. Its translation: CASVVEYNNEQFF.

The chain links TRBV7-3 to TRBJ2-5; 9 positions match TRBD2. The junction had 25 bases not matched to a gene; V was cut back by 5 bases and J by 3 bases. This CDR3 spans 21 amino acids. The germline V gene has CDR1 SGHTA and CDR2 FQGTGA. CDR3 amino acids: CASSLSPGISGSLSTKETQYF. The DNA of the CDR3 is TGTGCCAGCAGCCTTAGCCCAGGGATTAGCGGGAGCCTTTCAACAAAAGAGACCCAGTACTTC. Full variable domain (remainder filled in from reference TRBV7-3 and TRBJ2-5): GAGVSQTPSNKVTEKGKYVELRCDPISGHTALYWYRQSLGQGPEFLIYFQGTGAADDSGLPNDRFFAVRPEGSVSTLKIQRTERGDSAVYLCASSLSPGISGSLSTKETQYFGPGTRLLVL.

The table lists this clonotype with many counts. As DNA, the CDR3 is TGCAGTGCCGTGGTCTATAGCAATCAGCCCCAGCATTTT. This sequence encodes CSAVVYSNQPQHF. V and J are TRBV20-1 and TRBJ1-5; D gene ambiguous. The CDR3 is 13 residues long. Germline V CDR1 and CDR2: DFQATT, SNEGSKA (reference sequence). V shed 6 bases and J shed 0 bases, with 9 bases lying between them.

This clonotype has a handful of counts. The chain is built from TRBV6-6 and TRBJ2-7; D gene unclear. This CDR3 spans 16 amino acids. Trimming took off 6 bases at V and 2 bases at J, with 20 bases between the two ends. Germline CDR1 MNHNY, CDR2 SVGAGI (reference sequence). Here the CDR3 DNA reads TGTGCCAGCAGCCCACTTCAAGGGTACCTACCCTACGAGCAGTACTTC. It translates to CASSPLQGYLPYEQYF.

This clonotype was detected ten times or more. V usage is TRBV7-9 and J usage is TRBJ1-1; 9 positions agree with TRBD1. This CDR3 is built from 12 residues. Germline CDR1 reads SEHNR; CDR2 reads FQNEAQ (reference sequence). V shed 11 bases and J 5 bases; nucleotides not matched to a gene: 6. The CDR3 sequence: CAWNRGPTEAFF. CDR3 bases: TGTGCCTGGAACAGGGGGCCAACTGAAGCTTTCTTT.

Comment on this clonotype: At one end the junction does not follow the germline gene, possibly because of a read error. The rearrangement uses TRBV13 and TRBJ1-5; no reliable D call. The CDR3 is 9 residues long. Germline V lookup: CDR1 PRHDT, CDR2 FYEKMQ (reference sequence). CDR3 nucleotides: TGTGCCAGCAGGGTTGGTGGATTTTTT. This codes for CASRVGGFF.

The rearrangement links TRBV29-1 to TRBJ1-1, with TRBD1 matching 10 bases. The germline CDR1 and CDR2 sequences are SQVTM and ANQGSEA. V dropped 7 bases and J dropped 3; count of bases not matched to a gene: 14. CDR3 size: 16 residues. CDR3 sequence (DNA): TGCAGCGGGGGACAGGGGATCGACTATGGCTACACTGAAGCTTTCTTT. Protein: CSGGQGIDYGYTEAFF.

The chain carries TRBV19 and TRBJ1-5, with D unclear. CDR3 size: 13 residues. Germline values: CDR1 LNHDA, CDR2 SQIVND (reference sequence). V gave up 7 bases and J gave up 2 bases, with 9 bases separating them. The CDR3 nucleotides read TGTGCCAGTAACCCCTTTGGCAATCAGCCCCAGCATTTT. Translation gives CASNPFGNQPQHF.

The genes are TRBV7-9 and TRBJ2-7; 8 bases align to TRBD2. The ends lost 3 bases at V and 6 bases at J; junction bases unmatched: 16. This CDR3 is built from 17 residues. Germline-derived CDR1 and CDR2 are SEHNR and FQNEAQ (reference sequence). This CDR3 reads CASSFEFAPAGVSEQYF. The DNA for the CDR3 is TGTGCCAGCAGCTTTGAATTTGCCCCAGCGGGAGTTTCCGAGCAGTACTTC.